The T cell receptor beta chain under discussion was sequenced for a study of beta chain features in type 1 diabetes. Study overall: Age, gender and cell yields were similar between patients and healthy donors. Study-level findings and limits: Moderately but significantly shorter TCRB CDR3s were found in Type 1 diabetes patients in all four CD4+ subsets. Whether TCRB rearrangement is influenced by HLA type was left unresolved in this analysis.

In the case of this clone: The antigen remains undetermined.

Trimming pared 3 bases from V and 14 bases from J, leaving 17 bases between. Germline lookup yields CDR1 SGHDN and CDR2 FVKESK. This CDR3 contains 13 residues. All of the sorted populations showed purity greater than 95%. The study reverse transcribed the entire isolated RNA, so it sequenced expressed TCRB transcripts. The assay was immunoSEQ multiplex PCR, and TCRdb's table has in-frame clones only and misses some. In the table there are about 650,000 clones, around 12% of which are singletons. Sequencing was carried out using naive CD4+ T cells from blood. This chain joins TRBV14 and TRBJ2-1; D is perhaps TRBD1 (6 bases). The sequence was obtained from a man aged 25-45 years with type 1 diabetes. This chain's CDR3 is CASSHQPGEPEFF. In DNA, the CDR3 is TGTGCCAGCAGCCACCAACCAGGGGAGCCGGAGTTCTTC.